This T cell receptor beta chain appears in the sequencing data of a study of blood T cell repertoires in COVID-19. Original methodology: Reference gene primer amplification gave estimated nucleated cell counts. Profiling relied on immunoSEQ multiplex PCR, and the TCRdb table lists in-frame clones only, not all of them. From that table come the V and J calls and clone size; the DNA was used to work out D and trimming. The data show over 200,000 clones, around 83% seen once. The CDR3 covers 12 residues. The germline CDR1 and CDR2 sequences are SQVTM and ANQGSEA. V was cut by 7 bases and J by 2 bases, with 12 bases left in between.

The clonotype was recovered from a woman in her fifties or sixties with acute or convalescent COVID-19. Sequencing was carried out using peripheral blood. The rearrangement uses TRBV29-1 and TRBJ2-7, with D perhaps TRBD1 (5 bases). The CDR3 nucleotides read TGCAGCGCTTCCTTCAGGGCCTACGAGCAGTACTTC. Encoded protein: CSASFRAYEQYF.